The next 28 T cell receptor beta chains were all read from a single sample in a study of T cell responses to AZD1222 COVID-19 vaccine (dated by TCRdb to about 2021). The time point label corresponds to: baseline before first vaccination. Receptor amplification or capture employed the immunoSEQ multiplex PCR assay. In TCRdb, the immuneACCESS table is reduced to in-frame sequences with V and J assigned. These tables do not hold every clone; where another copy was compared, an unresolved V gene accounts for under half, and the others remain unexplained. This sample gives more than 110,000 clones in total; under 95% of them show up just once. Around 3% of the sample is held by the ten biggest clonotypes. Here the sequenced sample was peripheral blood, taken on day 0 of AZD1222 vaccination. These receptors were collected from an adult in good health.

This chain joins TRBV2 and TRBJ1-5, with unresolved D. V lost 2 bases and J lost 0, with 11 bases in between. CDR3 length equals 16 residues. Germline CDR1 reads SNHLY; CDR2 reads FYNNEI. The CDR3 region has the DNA TGTGCCAGCAGTGAATTAGGTCACTATAGCAATCAGCCCCAGCATTTT. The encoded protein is CASSELGHYSNQPQHF.

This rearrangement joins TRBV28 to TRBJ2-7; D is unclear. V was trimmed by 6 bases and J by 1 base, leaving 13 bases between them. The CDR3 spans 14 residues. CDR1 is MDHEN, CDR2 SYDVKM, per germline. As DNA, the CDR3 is TGTGCCAGCAGGGCTTGGACGGGTTCCTACGAGCAGTACTTC. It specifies CASRAWTGSYEQYF.

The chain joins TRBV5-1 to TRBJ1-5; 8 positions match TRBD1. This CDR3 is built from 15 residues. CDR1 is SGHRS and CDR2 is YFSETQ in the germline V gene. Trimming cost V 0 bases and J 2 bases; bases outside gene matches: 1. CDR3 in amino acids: CASSLAGQGNQPQHF. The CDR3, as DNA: TGCGCCAGCAGCTTGGCGGGACAGGGCAATCAGCCCCAGCATTTT.

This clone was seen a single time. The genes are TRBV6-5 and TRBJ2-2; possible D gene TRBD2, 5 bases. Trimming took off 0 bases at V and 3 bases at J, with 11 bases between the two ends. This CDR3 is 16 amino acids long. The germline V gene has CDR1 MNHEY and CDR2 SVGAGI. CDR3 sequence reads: CASSYSIVRDTGELFF. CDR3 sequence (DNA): TGTGCCAGCAGTTACTCGATAGTGCGGGACACCGGGGAGCTGTTTTTT.

The CDR3 DNA reads TGTGCCAGCAGCCCAAACTGGGGGCGGGAGCAGTTCTTC. It encodes CASSPNWGREQFF. The chain couples TRBV4-2 to TRBJ2-1; tentative D call: TRBD1 (6 bases). Germline CDR1 is LGHNA and CDR2 is YNFKEQ. The CDR3 loop spans 13 amino acids. The germline V and J ends were trimmed by 4 bases and 10 bases, with 14 bases remaining between them.

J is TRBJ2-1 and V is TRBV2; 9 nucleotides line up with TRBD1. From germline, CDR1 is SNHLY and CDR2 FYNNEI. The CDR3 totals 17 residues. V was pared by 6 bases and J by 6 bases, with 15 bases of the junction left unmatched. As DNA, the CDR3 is TGTGCCAGCAGCGTAATGCTACCGGGACAGGGTTCCAATGAGCAGTTCTTC. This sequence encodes CASSVMLPGQGSNEQFF.

The CDR3 DNA follows: TGTGCCAGCAGCGCCGGGGACCCAGATACGCAGTATTTT. It codes for CASSAGDPDTQYF. V and J are TRBV7-3 and TRBJ2-3, with D perhaps given as TRBD1 or TRBD2 (5 bases each). The CDR3 is made up of 13 amino acids. Germline V lookup: CDR1 SGHTA, CDR2 FQGTGA. Trimming removed 5 bases at V and 4 bases at J, with 10 bases between.

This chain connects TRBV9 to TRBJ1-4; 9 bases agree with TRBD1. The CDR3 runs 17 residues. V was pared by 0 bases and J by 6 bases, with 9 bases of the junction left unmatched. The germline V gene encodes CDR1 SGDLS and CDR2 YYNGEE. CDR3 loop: CASSVAPPGQGYEKLFF. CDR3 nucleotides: TGTGCCAGCAGCGTAGCCCCTCCGGGACAGGGCTATGAAAAACTGTTTTTT.

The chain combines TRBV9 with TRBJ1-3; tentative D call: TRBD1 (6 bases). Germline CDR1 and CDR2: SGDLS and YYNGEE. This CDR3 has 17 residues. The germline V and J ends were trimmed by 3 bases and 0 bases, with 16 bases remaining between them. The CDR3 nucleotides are TGTGCCAGCAGCGACTTAAGGACAGACCTCTCTGGAAACACCATATATTTT. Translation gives CASSDLRTDLSGNTIYF.

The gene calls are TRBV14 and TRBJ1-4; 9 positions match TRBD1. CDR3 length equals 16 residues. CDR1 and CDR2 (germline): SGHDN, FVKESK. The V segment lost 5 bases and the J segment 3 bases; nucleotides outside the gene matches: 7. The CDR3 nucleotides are TGTGCCAGCAGCTACCTTACAGGGGGCTCTAATGAAAAACTGTTTTTT. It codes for CASSYLTGGSNEKLFF.

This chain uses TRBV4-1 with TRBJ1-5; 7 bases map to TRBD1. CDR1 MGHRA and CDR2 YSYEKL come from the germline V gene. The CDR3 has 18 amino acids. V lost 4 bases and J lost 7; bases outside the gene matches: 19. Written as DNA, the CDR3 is TGCGCCAGCAGCCCAAGCCTATGGACAGGTGGGGGGGGGCAGCCCCAGCATTTT. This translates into CASSPSLWTGGGGQPQHF.

The CDR3 DNA sequence: TGTGCCAGTAGTATACAGGGGGGGAACACTGAAGCTTTCTTT. Translation: CASSIQGGNTEAFF. This chain connects TRBV19 to TRBJ1-1, with 7 bases matching TRBD1. Germline V CDR1 and CDR2: LNHDA, SQIVND (reference sequence). The junction had 1 base not matched to a gene; V was cut back by 2 bases and J by 1 base. This CDR3 has 14 amino acids.

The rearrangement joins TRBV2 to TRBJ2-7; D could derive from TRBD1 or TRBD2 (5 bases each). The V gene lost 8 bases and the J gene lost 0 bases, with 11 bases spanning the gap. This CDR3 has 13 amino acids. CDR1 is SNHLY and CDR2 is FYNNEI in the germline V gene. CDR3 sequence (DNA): TGTGCCAGCGGGACCCCAAGCTCCTACGAGCAGTACTTC. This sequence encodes CASGTPSSYEQYF.

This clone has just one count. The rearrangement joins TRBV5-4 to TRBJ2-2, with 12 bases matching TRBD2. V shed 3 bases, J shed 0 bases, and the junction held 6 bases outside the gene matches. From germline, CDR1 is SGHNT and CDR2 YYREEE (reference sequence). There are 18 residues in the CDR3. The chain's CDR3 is CASSYSTSGSTNTGELFF. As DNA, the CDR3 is TGTGCCAGCAGCTACTCGACTAGCGGGAGTACGAACACCGGGGAGCTGTTTTTT.

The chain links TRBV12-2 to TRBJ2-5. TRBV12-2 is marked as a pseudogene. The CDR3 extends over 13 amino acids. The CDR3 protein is CASRFEVGVTQYF. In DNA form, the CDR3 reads TGTGCAAGTCGCTTTGAAGTTGGTGTGACCCAGTACTTC.

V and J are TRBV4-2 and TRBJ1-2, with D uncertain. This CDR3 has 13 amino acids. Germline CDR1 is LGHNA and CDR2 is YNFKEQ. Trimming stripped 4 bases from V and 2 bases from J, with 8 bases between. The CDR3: CASSRPGNYGYTF. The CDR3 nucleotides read TGTGCCAGCAGCCGACCCGGGAACTATGGCTACACCTTC.

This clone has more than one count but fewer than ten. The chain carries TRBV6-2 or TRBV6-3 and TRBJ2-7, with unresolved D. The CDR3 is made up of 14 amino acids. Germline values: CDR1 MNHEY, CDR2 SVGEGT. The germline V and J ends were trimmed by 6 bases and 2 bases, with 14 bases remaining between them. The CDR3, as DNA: TGTGCCAGCAGCCTGGGCCTCCCCGCCTACGAGCAGTACTTC. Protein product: CASSLGLPAYEQYF.

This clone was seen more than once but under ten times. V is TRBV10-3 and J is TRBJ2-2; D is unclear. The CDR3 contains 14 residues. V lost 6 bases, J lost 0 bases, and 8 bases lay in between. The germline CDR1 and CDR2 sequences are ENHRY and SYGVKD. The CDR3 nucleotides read TGTGCCATCAGAGAAGGACCGAACACCGGGGAGCTGTTTTTT. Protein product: CAIREGPNTGELFF.

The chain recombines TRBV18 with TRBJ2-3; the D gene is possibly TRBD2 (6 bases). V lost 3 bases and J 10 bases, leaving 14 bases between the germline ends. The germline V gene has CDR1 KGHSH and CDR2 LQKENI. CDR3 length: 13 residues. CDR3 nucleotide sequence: TGTGCCAGCTCACCTCCCGGACTACCAGCGCAGTATTTT. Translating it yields CASSPPGLPAQYF.

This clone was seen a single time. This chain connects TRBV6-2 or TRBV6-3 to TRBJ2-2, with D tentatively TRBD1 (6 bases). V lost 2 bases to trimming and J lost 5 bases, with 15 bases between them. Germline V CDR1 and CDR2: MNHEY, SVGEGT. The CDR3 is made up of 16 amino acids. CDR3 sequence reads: CASSYRSLGGTGELFF. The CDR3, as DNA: TGTGCCAGCAGTTACAGGAGCTTAGGGGGAACCGGGGAGCTGTTTTTT.

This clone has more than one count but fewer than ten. The CDR3 coding sequence is TGTGCCAGCAGCTTAAGGACAGCCTTTACCCAAGCTTTCTTT. Translation: CASSLRTAFTQAFF. The chain carries TRBV7-8 and TRBJ1-1; a possible D gene is TRBD1 (6 bases). The CDR3 runs 14 residues. Between the trimmed V and J ends, which lost 2 bases and 9 bases, there was a span of 16 bases. Germline V gene lookup returns CDR1 SGHVS and CDR2 FQNEAQ. Filled out from reference TRBV7-8 and TRBJ1-1, the complete variable domain reads GAGVSQSPRYKVAKRGQDVALRCDPISGHVSLFWYQQALGQGPEFLTYFQNEAQLDKSGLPSDRFFAERPEGSVSTLKIQRTQQEDSAVYLCASSLRTAFTQAFFGQGTRLTVV.

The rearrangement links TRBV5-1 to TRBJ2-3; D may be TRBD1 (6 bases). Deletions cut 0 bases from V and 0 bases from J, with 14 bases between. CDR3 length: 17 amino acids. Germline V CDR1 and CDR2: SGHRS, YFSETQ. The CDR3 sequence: CASSLGGGQTSTDTQYF. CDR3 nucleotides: TGCGCCAGCAGCTTGGGGGGCGGACAGACCAGCACAGATACGCAGTATTTT.

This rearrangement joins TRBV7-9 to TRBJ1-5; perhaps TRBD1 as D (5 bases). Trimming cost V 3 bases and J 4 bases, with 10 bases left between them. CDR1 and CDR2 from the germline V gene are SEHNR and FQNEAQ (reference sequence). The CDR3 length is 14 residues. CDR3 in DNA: TGTGCCAGCAGCTTCTCAGGGTCTAATCAGCCCCAGCATTTT. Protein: CASSFSGSNQPQHF.

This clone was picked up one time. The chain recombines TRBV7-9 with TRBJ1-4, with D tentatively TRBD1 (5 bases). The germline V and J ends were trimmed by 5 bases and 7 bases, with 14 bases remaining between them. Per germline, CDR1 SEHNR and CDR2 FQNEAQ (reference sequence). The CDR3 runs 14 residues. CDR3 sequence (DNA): TGTGCCAGCAGCCCAGGACATCAGGTTGAAAAACTGTTTTTT. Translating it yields CASSPGHQVEKLFF.

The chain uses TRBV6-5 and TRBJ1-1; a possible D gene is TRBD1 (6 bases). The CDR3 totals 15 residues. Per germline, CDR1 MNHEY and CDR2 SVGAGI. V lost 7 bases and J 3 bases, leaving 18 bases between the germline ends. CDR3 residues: CASTYSNRADTEAFF. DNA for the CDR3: TGTGCCAGCACCTATTCTAACAGGGCTGACACTGAAGCTTTCTTT.

The CDR3 DNA follows: TGTGCCAGCAGTTCCTCTGGAGCCCCCGCGCGAACCTACGAGCAGTACTTC. Translating it yields CASSSSGAPARTYEQYF. The genes are TRBV28 and TRBJ2-7; no definite D call. Trimming took off 4 bases at V and 2 bases at J, with 21 bases between the two ends. The germline V gene has CDR1 MDHEN and CDR2 SYDVKM. The CDR3 is made up of 17 amino acids. Together with reference TRBV28 and TRBJ2-7, the CDR3 gives the full variable domain: DVKVTQSSRYLVKRTGEKVFLECVQDMDHENMFWYRQDPGLGLRLIYFSYDVKMKEKGDIPEGYSVSREKKERFSLILESASTNQTSMYLCASSSSGAPARTYEQYFGPGTRLTVT.

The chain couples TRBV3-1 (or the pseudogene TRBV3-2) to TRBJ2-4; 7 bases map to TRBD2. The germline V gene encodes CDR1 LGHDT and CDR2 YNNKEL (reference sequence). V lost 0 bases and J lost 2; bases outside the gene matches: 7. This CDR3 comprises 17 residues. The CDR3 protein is CASSQDEAGVTKNIQYF. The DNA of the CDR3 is TGTGCCAGCAGCCAAGATGAGGCGGGAGTGACCAAAAACATTCAGTACTTC.

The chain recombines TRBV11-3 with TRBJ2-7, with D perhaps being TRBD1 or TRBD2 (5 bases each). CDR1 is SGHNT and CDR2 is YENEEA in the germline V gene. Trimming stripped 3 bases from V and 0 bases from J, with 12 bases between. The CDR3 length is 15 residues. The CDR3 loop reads CASSLGRAGSYEQYF. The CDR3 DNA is TGTGCCAGCAGCTTGGGCAGGGCGGGCTCCTACGAGCAGTACTTC.